The 26 T cell receptor beta chains in this list originate from one sample, sequenced in a study of human T cells and chemical hapten exposure. TCRdb redid the calling of the RACE reads with MiXCR, one entry per CDR3 protein. The sample has 200,000 to 300,000 distinct CDR3 sequences; more than 6.5% are singletons. Time point: pre-sensitization, week 0. Treatment noted: therapeutic diphenylcyclopropenone sensitization with weekly scalp DPC. The sequencing here drew on whole blood, taken in connection with sensitization to the hapten diphenylcyclopropenone (DPC). The receptor source for this set is a woman between 35 and 50 years old with alopecia areata. Some clones in this sample may be carry-over from other donors' samples.

The table lists this clonotype with a few counts. The genes are TRBV6-2 or TRBV6-3 and TRBJ1-1; D is undetermined. The CDR3 contains 16 residues. The germline V gene encodes CDR1 MNHEY and CDR2 SVGEGT. Trimming left V 2 bases short and J 1 base short, with 14 bases between. CDR3 residues: CASSYGGLGKNTEAFF. The CDR3 coding sequence is TGTGCCAGCAGTTACGGAGGACTGGGGAAGAACACTGAAGCTTTCTTT.

This clonotype was found a few times. The chain uses TRBV3-1 and TRBJ1-2; 9 bases are a match to TRBD1. The V gene end was trimmed by 2 bases and the J gene end by 0 bases; junction bases not matched to a gene: 10. The V gene's germline CDR1 is LGHDT and CDR2 YNNKEL (reference sequence). This CDR3 has 18 residues. For the CDR3, the DNA is TGTGCCAGCAGCCAACATCCGGGACAGGGTAGAGCTAACTATGGCTACACCTTC. It yields the protein CASSQHPGQGRANYGYTF.

The genes are TRBV5-1 and TRBJ2-7; D possibly uses TRBD1 or TRBD2 (5 bases each). Germline CDR1 SGHRS, CDR2 YFSETQ. V gave up 0 bases and J gave up 4 bases, with 11 bases separating them. This CDR3 contains 14 residues. The CDR3 loop is CASSLAGTIYEQYF. For the CDR3, the DNA is TGCGCCAGCAGCTTGGCGGGGACGATATACGAGCAGTACTTC.

The chain couples TRBV20-1 to TRBJ1-1; no firm D call. The germline CDR1 and CDR2 sequences are DFQATT and SNEGSKA (reference sequence). There are 12 residues in the CDR3. V shed 4 bases and J shed 3 bases, with 9 bases lying between them. CDR3 residues: CSANPSDTEAFF. The CDR3 DNA follows: TGCAGTGCTAACCCATCCGACACTGAAGCTTTCTTT.

The chain uses TRBV27 and TRBJ2-2; 7 bases are a match to TRBD1. Germline lookup yields CDR1 MNHEY and CDR2 SMNVEV (reference sequence). V gave up 7 bases and J gave up 4 bases; unmatched junction bases: 6. The CDR3 contains 14 residues. CDR3 DNA sequence: TGTGCCAGCAAGGGGGCGAGGGGCACCGGGGAGCTGTTTTTT. It encodes CASKGARGTGELFF.

The chain uses TRBV5-1 and TRBJ2-2; a weak D match, TRBD2 (5 bases). The CDR3 consists of 13 residues. CDR1 SGHRS and CDR2 YFSETQ come from the germline V gene. The V and J ends lost 6 bases and 3 bases respectively, with 9 bases between them. The CDR3 reads CASKEGDTGELFF. CDR3 DNA: TGCGCCAGCAAAGAGGGTGACACCGGGGAGCTGTTTTTT.

V and J are TRBV28 and TRBJ2-7, with D perhaps assigned TRBD1 or TRBD2 (5 bases each). Trimming removed 6 bases at V and 1 base at J, with 13 bases between. This CDR3 is 14 amino acids long. Germline CDR1 and CDR2: MDHEN and SYDVKM. The CDR3 is CASRPSGPSYEQYF. For the CDR3, the DNA is TGTGCCAGCAGACCCTCGGGACCGTCCTACGAGCAGTACTTC.

The CDR3 here is CASSLALGRVGEKLFF. DNA for the CDR3: TGCGCCAGCAGCTTGGCCTTGGGCAGGGTCGGTGAAAAACTGTTTTTT. The chain combines TRBV5-1 with TRBJ1-4; tentatively, D is TRBD1 (5 bases). The V gene's germline CDR1 is SGHRS and CDR2 YFSETQ. Trimming pared 0 bases from V and 7 bases from J, leaving 16 bases between. The CDR3 has 16 amino acids.

The chain combines TRBV24-1 with TRBJ2-7; 9 positions agree with TRBD1. Germline V lookup: CDR1 KGHDR, CDR2 SFDVKD. The CDR3 length is 16 residues. V was clipped by 4 bases and J by 1 base; unmatched bases: 7. CDR3 DNA: TGTGCCACCAGTGACCCAACCGGGACAGGGTCCTACGAGCAGTACTTC. It yields the protein CATSDPTGTGSYEQYF.

This clonotype showed up just a few times. The genes are TRBV20-1 and TRBJ2-4; weak D call: TRBD1 (6 bases). Trimming left V 1 base short and J 3 bases short, with 16 bases between. Germline assignment: CDR1 DFQATT and CDR2 SNEGSKA (reference sequence). The CDR3 is 16 residues long. In DNA form, the CDR3 reads TGCAGTGCTAGAGGACTGATCCTAGGGGGCAAAAACATTCAGTACTTC. Translating gives CSARGLILGGKNIQYF.

This clonotype was seen more than once but under ten times. The CDR3 region has the DNA TGTGCCAGCAGTCCCCAGGTACAGGGAGAACTCCGACACTTT. It specifies CASSPQVQGELRHF. The V gene is TRBV12-3 or TRBV12-4, the J gene TRBJ1-6; possible D gene TRBD1, 6 bases. CDR3 length equals 14 residues. Trimming removed 5 bases at V and 19 bases at J, with 24 bases between.

This clonotype was counted ten times or more. This chain links TRBV20-1 with TRBJ2-7, with TRBD2 matching over 8 bases. Germline V CDR1 and CDR2: DFQATT, SNEGSKA (reference sequence). The CDR3 runs to 13 residues. J was trimmed by 4 bases and V by 4 bases; bases with no gene match: 6. The CDR3: CSAIAQRGYEQYF. Written as DNA, the CDR3 is TGCAGTGCTATAGCCCAGCGGGGGTACGAGCAGTACTTC.

This clonotype was seen a few times. J is TRBJ2-1 and V is TRBV20-1; perhaps TRBD1 as D (5 bases). Germline loops: CDR1 DFQATT, CDR2 SNEGSKA (reference sequence). The CDR3 is 12 residues long. Between the trimmed V and J ends, which lost 3 bases and 10 bases, there was a span of 13 bases. DNA for the CDR3: TGCAGTGCTAGTTACAGGCAAGGGGAGCAGTTCTTC. Its protein product is CSASYRQGEQFF.

The chain carries TRBV7-2 and TRBJ1-2; TRBD1 agrees at 7 bases. There are 14 residues in the CDR3. Germline lookup yields CDR1 SGHTA and CDR2 FQGNSA. The ends lost 4 bases at V and 8 bases at J; junction bases unmatched: 10. CDR3 bases: TGTGCCAGCAGCTCCGACAGGGAATTTGGCGGCTACACCTTC. Protein sequence: CASSSDREFGGYTF.

This clonotype was observed a few times. The chain uses TRBV10-2 and TRBJ2-3; D is possibly TRBD1 (6 bases). This CDR3 has 15 residues. The V end was cut by 4 bases, the J end by 3 bases, with 14 bases between. Germline-derived CDR1 and CDR2 are WSHSY and SAAADI. The CDR3 coding sequence is TGCGCCAGCAGTGTCCCGGACAGTTCTACAGATACGCAGTATTTT. It yields the protein CASSVPDSSTDTQYF.

This clonotype has a handful of counts. The genes are TRBV9 and TRBJ1-1, with 7 bases aligning to TRBD1. Looked up from germline, CDR1 is SGDLS and CDR2 is YYNGEE. The trim removed 2 bases at V and 1 base at J, leaving 11 bases unmatched. The CDR3 loop spans 17 amino acids. CDR3 DNA sequence: TGTGCCAGCAGCGTGACAGGGACATACACCAGGAACACTGAAGCTTTCTTT. This encodes CASSVTGTYTRNTEAFF. The variable domain in full, completed from reference TRBV9 and TRBJ1-1, reads DSGVTQTPKHLITATGQRVTLRCSPRSGDLSVYWYQQSLDQGLQFLIQYYNGEERAKGNILERFSAQQFPDLHSELNLSSLELGDSALYFCASSVTGTYTRNTEAFFGQGTRLTVV.

V is TRBV7-2 and J is TRBJ2-7; D gene unclear. Germline lookup yields CDR1 SGHTA and CDR2 FQGNSA. V lost 2 bases and J 1 base, leaving 6 bases between the germline ends. The CDR3 spans 13 residues. The CDR3 region is CASSLPVSYEQYF. The CDR3 coding sequence is TGTGCCAGCAGCTTACCGGTATCCTACGAGCAGTACTTC.

In its sample, this clonotype was seen a few times. This chain links TRBV19 with TRBJ2-1; D perhaps matches TRBD2 (7 bases). The V gene lost 8 bases and the J gene lost 5 bases, with 16 bases spanning the gap. The germline gives CDR1 LNHDA, CDR2 SQIVND (reference sequence). This CDR3 has 14 residues. This CDR3 reads CASGKGEGDNEQFF. CDR3 DNA sequence: TGTGCCAGTGGGAAGGGGGAGGGGGACAATGAGCAGTTCTTC.

V is TRBV7-8 and J is TRBJ1-5; 9 nucleotides match TRBD1. Germline V gene data show CDR1 as SGHVS and CDR2 as FQNEAQ. V lost 1 base to trimming and J lost 6 bases; unmatched junction nucleotides: 7. The CDR3 totals 16 residues. The CDR3 sequence is CASSLGGQGSGQPQHF. CDR3 in DNA: TGTGCCAGCAGCTTAGGAGGACAGGGGAGCGGTCAGCCCCAGCATTTT.

The CDR3 sequence: CASSKVGANVLTF. DNA of the CDR3: TGTGCCAGCAGTAAGGTTGGGGCCAACGTCCTGACTTTC. The rearrangement uses TRBV28 and TRBJ2-6; D not certain. Trimming shortened V by 5 bases and J by 3 bases, and 5 bases separated the two germline ends. Germline V gene lookup returns CDR1 MDHEN and CDR2 SYDVKM. This CDR3 region has 13 residues.

In this sample, this clonotype turned up a few times. The J gene is TRBJ2-5, the V gene TRBV2, with D unclear. V gave up 5 bases and J gave up 5 bases, with 15 bases separating them. CDR1 is SNHLY, CDR2 FYNNEI, per germline. The CDR3 runs to 14 residues. The CDR3 region has the DNA TGTGCCAGCAGTTCCTCCCCCAAGGAGGAGACCCAGTACTTC. It codes for CASSSSPKEETQYF.

The genes are TRBV7-9 and TRBJ2-1, with D possibly matching TRBD2 (5 bases). This CDR3 is 17 amino acids long. Trimming took off 5 bases at V and 7 bases at J, with 24 bases between the two ends. Germline V gives CDR1 SEHNR, CDR2 FQNEAQ (reference sequence). CDR3 nucleotide sequence: TGTGCCAGCAGCACGTCCCCGCCTAGCCCAGTAGGGAATGAGCAGTTCTTC. Protein: CASSTSPPSPVGNEQFF.

In this sample, this clonotype turned up a few times. V gene TRBV10-3 combines with J gene TRBJ2-1, with 10 bases fitting TRBD2. The germline gives CDR1 ENHRY, CDR2 SYGVKD. This CDR3 has 15 amino acids. Losses at the gene ends were 2 bases for V and 9 bases for J; bases not matched to a gene: 7. DNA for the CDR3: TGTGCCATCAGTGAGGTCCTAGCGGGAGTGGGTGAGCAGTTCTTC. The encoded protein is CAISEVLAGVGEQFF.

This chain uses TRBV11-2 with TRBJ2-2; the D is unclear. Germline loops: CDR1 SGHAT, CDR2 FQNNGV. Between the trimmed V and J ends, which lost 5 bases and 6 bases, there was a span of 4 bases. The CDR3 runs 11 residues. CDR3 bases: TGTGCCAGCAGCCGTTCCGGGGAGCTGTTTTTT. As protein: CASSRSGELFF.

The chain couples TRBV4-1 to TRBJ1-2; D is uncertain. CDR1 is MGHRA, CDR2 YSYEKL, per germline. Trimming cost V 0 bases and J 4 bases, with 3 bases left between them. CDR3 length: 12 residues. The CDR3, as DNA: TGCGCCAGCAGCCAAGATTTCTATGGCTACACCTTC. This sequence encodes CASSQDFYGYTF.

This clonotype was picked up many times. V gene TRBV4-3 combines with J gene TRBJ2-7; no clear D gene. Trimming cost V 4 bases and J 1 base, with 11 bases left between them. CDR1 and CDR2 (germline): LGHNA, YSLEER. The CDR3 loop spans 14 amino acids. The CDR3 DNA sequence: TGCGCCAGCAGCCCCGGTCTGCTGTCCTACGAGCAGTACTTC. It translates to CASSPGLLSYEQYF.